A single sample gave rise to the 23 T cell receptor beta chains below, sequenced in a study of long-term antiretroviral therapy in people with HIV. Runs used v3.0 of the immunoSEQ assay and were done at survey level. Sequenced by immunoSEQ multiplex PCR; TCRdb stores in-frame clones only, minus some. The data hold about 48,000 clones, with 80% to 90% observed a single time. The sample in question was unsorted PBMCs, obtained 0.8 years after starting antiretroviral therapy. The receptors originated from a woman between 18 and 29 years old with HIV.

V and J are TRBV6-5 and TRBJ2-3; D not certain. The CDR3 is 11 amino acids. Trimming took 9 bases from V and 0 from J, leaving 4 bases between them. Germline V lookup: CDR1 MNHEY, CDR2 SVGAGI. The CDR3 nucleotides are TGTGCCAGTACTAGCACAGATACGCAGTATTTT. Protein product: CASTSTDTQYF.

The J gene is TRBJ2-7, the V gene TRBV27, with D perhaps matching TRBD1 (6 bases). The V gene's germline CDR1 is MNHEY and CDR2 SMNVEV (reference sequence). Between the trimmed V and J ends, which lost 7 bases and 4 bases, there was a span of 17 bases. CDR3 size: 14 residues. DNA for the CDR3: TGTGCCAGCATCCAGGGGATCCAGTCATACGAGCAGTACTTC. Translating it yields CASIQGIQSYEQYF.

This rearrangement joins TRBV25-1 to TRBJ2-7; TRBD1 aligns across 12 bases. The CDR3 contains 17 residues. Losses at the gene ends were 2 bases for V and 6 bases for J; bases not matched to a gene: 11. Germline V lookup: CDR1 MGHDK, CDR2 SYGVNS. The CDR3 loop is CASSEGGSGTGGREQYF. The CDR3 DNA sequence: TGTGCCAGCAGTGAAGGCGGTTCGGGGACAGGGGGCCGCGAGCAGTACTTC.

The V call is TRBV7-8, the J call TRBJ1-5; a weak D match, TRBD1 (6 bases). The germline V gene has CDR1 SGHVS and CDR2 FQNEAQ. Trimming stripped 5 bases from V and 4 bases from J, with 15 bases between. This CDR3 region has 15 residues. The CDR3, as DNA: TGTGCCAGCAGCCCATGGGGCCAGGGGAATCAGCCCCAGCATTTT. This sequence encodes CASSPWGQGNQPQHF. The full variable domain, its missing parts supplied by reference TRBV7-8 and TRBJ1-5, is GAGVSQSPRYKVAKRGQDVALRCDPISGHVSLFWYQQALGQGPEFLTYFQNEAQLDKSGLPSDRFFAERPEGSVSTLKIQRTQQEDSAVYLCASSPWGQGNQPQHFGDGTRLSIL.

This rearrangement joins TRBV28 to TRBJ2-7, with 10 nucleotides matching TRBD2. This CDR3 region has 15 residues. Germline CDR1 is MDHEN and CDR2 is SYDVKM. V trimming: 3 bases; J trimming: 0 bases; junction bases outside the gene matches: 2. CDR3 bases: TGTGCCAGCAGTTTGGCTAGCGGGAGCTCCTACGAGCAGTACTTC. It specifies CASSLASGSSYEQYF.

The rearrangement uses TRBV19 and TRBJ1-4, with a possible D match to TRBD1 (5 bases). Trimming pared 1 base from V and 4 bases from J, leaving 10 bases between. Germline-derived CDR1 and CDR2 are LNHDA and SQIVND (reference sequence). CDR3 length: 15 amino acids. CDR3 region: CASSIARGDNEKLFF. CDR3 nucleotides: TGTGCCAGTAGTATAGCGCGGGGGGATAATGAAAAACTGTTTTTT.

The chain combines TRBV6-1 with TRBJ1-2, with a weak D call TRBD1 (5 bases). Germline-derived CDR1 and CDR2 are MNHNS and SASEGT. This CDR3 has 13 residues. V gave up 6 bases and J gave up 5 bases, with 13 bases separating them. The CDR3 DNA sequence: TGTGCCAGCAGGCAGGAGGGACTGTATGGCTACACCTTC. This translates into CASRQEGLYGYTF.

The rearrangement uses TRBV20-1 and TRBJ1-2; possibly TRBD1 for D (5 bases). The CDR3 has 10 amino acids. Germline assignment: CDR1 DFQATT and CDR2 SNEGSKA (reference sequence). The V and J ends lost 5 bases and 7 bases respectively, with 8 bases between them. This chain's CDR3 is CSAGGSGYTF. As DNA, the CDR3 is TGCAGTGCTGGGGGGAGTGGCTACACCTTC.

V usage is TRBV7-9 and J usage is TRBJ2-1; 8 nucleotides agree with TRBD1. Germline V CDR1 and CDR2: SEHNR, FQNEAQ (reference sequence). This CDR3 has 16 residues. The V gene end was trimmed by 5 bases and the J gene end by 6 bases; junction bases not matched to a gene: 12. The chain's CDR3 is CASSHAERTGINEQFF. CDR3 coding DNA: TGTGCCAGCAGCCACGCCGAGCGGACAGGGATCAATGAGCAGTTCTTC.

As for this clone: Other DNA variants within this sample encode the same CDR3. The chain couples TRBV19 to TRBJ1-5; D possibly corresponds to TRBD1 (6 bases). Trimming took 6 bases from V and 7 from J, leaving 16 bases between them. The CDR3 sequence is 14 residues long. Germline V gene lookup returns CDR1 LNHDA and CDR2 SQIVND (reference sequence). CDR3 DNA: TGTGCCAGTAGGCGGAGGGGGGATGGGCAGCCCCAGCATTTT. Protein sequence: CASRRRGDGQPQHF.

The CDR3, as DNA: TGTGCCAGCAGCCCGGGACTAGCGGGCGTCAATGAGCAGTTCTTC. Translating it yields CASSPGLAGVNEQFF. V and J are TRBV7-6 and TRBJ2-1, with 12 bases aligning to TRBD2. V shed 5 bases and J 6 bases; nucleotides not matched to a gene: 5. The CDR3 has 15 amino acids. Germline V gene lookup returns CDR1 SGHVS and CDR2 FNYEAQ.

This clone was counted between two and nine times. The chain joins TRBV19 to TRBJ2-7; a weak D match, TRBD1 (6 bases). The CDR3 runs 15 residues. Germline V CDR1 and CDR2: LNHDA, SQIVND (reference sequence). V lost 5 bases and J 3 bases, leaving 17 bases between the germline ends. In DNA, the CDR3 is TGTGCCAGTAGTGAAGGGACAAGGGAATACTACGAGCAGTACTTC. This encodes CASSEGTREYYEQYF.

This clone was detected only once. The CDR3: CASKDGVNTEAFF. The CDR3 bases are TGTGCCAGCAAGGACGGAGTGAACACTGAAGCTTTCTTT. The J gene is TRBJ1-1, the V gene TRBV2; D remains ambiguous. Germline CDR1 SNHLY, CDR2 FYNNEI. Trimming removed 7 bases from V and 0 bases from J, with 9 bases in between. The CDR3 sequence is 13 residues long.

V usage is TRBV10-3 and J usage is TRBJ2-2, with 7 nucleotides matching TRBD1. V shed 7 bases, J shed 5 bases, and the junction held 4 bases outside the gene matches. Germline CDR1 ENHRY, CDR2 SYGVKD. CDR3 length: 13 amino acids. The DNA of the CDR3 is TGTGCCATCATCGACAGGGATACCGGGGAGCTGTTTTTT. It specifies CAIIDRDTGELFF.

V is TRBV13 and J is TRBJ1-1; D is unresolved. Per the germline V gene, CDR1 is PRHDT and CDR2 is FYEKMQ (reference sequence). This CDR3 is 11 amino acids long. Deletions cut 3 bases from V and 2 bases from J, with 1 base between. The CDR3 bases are TGTGCCAGCAGCTTTAACACTGAAGCTTTCTTT. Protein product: CASSFNTEAFF.

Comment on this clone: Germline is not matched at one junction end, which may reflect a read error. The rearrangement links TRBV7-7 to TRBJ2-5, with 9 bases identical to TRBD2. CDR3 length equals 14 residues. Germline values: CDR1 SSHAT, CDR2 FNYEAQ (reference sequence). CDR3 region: CASSLAGVGETQYF. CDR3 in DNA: TGTGCTAGCAGCTTAGCGGGAGTAGGAGAGACCCAGTACTTC.

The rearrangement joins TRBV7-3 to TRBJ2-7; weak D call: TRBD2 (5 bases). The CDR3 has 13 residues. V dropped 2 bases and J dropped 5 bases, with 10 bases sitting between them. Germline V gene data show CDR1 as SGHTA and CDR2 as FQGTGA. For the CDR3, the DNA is TGTGCCAGCAGCTTACGTCGGGGTAACGAGCAGTACTTC. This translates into CASSLRRGNEQYF. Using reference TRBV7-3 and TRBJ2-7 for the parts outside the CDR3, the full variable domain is GAGVSQTPSNKVTEKGKYVELRCDPISGHTALYWYRQSLGQGPEFLIYFQGTGAADDSGLPNDRFFAVRPEGSVSTLKIQRTERGDSAVYLCASSLRRGNEQYFGPGTRLTVT.

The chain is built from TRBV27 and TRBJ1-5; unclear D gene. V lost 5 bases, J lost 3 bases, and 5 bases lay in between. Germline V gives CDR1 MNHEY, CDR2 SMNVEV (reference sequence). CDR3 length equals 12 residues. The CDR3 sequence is CASSRFNQPQHF. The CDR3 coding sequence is TGTGCCAGCAGTCGATTCAATCAGCCCCAGCATTTT.

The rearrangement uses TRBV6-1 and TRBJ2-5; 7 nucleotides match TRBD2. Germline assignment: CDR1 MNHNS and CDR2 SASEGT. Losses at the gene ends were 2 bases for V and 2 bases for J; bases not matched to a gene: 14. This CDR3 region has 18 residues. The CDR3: CASSELTGFQRDQETQYF. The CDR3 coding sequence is TGTGCCAGCAGTGAATTGACGGGCTTCCAGCGGGATCAAGAGACCCAGTACTTC.

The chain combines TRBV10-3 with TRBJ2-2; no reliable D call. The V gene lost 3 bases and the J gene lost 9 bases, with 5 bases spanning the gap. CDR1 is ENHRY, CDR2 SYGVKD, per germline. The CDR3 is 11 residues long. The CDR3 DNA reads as TGTGCCATCAGTGATTTACGGGAGCTGTTTTTT. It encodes CAISDLRELFF.

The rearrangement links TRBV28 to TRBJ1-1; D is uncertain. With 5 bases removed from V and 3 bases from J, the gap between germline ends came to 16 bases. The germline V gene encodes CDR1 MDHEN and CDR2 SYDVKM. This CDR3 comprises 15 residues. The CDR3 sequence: CASSVPGLFYTEAFF. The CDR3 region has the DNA TGTGCCAGCAGTGTCCCCGGGCTTTTTTACACTGAAGCTTTCTTT. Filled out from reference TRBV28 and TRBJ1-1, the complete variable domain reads DVKVTQSSRYLVKRTGEKVFLECVQDMDHENMFWYRQDPGLGLRLIYFSYDVKMKEKGDIPEGYSVSREKKERFSLILESASTNQTSMYLCASSVPGLFYTEAFFGQGTRLTVV.

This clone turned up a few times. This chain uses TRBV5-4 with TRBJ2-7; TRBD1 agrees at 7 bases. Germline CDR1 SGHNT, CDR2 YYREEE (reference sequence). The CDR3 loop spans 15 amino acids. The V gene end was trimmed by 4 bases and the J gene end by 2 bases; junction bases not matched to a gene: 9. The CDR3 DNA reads TGTGCCAGCAGCACAGACAGGGTAGGGGCCTACGAGCAGTACTTC. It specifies CASSTDRVGAYEQYF.

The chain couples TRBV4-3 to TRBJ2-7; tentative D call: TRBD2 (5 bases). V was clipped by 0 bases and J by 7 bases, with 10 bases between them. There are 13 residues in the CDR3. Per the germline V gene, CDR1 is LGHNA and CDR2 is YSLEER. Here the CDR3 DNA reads TGCGCCAGCAGCCAAGATTGGGGAGTTGAGCAGTACTTC. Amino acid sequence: CASSQDWGVEQYF.